Presented here are 8 T cell receptor beta chains from one specimen sequenced in a study of T cell responses to AZD1222 COVID-19 vaccine. Sequencing was performed with immunoSEQ multiplex PCR; in TCRdb, only in-frame clones are kept and a portion is missing. Altogether around 120,000 clones are present, 70% to 90% being singletons, with the ten largest covering roughly 4%. The sequencing used peripheral blood, collected on day 0 of MenACWY control vaccination. Source of these receptors: an adult in good health.

This clone is a singleton in its sample. J is TRBJ2-5 and V is TRBV2, with TRBD1 identical over 8 bases. V dropped 3 bases and J dropped 5; count of bases not matched to a gene: 8. Germline V gene sequence: CDR1 SNHLY, CDR2 FYNNEI. This CDR3 has 15 amino acids. This CDR3 is CASSEGAGGAETQYF. Here the CDR3 DNA reads TGTGCCAGCAGTGAGGGGGCAGGGGGCGCGGAGACCCAGTACTTC.

The V gene is TRBV6-4, the J gene TRBJ2-1, with 9 positions matching TRBD2. There are 16 residues in the CDR3. The trim removed 0 bases at V and 5 bases at J, leaving 5 bases unmatched. Germline-derived CDR1 and CDR2 are MRHNA and SNTAGT. The CDR3 region is CASSDSIAGAHNEQFF. Here the CDR3 DNA reads TGTGCCAGCAGTGACTCGATAGCGGGGGCCCACAATGAGCAGTTCTTC.

The genes are TRBV21-1 and TRBJ1-1; no DNA check was done on the table's D call, TRBD1. TRBV21-1 is tagged as a pseudogene. The CDR3 is 15 amino acids. CDR3 DNA: TGTGCCAGCAGCCTTGGGACAGGGGAGAACACTGAAGCTTTCTTT. Its protein is CASSLGTGENTEAFF.

The chain recombines TRBV2 with TRBJ2-7; no definite D call. CDR3 length: 10 residues. CDR1 SNHLY and CDR2 FYNNEI come from the germline V gene. Trimming took 3 bases from V and 4 from J, leaving 1 base between them. CDR3 protein: CASSDYEQYF. DNA of the CDR3: TGTGCCAGCAGTGATTACGAGCAGTACTTC.

The V and J genes are TRBV29-1 and TRBJ2-7; 9 bases match TRBD1. Trimming cost V 4 bases and J 0 bases; bases outside gene matches: 10. The CDR3 sequence is 16 residues long. Germline V gene lookup returns CDR1 SQVTM and CDR2 ANQGSEA. The CDR3 DNA reads TGCAGCGTTGCGTTGGGACAGGGTGCCCCCTCCTACGAGCAGTACTTC. This encodes CSVALGQGAPSYEQYF.

The rearrangement joins TRBV7-2 to TRBJ2-5; possibly TRBD2 for D (6 bases). The CDR3 runs to 14 residues. V was cut by 6 bases and J by 2 bases, with 13 bases left in between. CDR1 is SGHTA and CDR2 is FQGNSA in the germline V gene. CDR3 loop: CASRSSGRQETQYF. The CDR3 DNA reads TGTGCCAGCAGGTCCTCGGGGAGGCAAGAGACCCAGTACTTC.

The gene calls are TRBV15 and TRBJ1-2; 12 positions agree with TRBD1. The CDR3 sequence is 16 residues long. Germline loops: CDR1 LNHNV, CDR2 YYDKDF (reference sequence). J was trimmed by 6 bases and V by 2 bases; bases with no gene match: 7. The chain's CDR3 is CATSRTTGTGGDGYTF. In DNA form, the CDR3 reads TGTGCCACCAGCAGAACAACCGGGACAGGGGGCGATGGCTACACCTTC.

The chain is built from TRBV29-1 and TRBJ2-5; D perhaps matches TRBD1 (6 bases). Germline CDR1 and CDR2: SQVTM and ANQGSEA. This CDR3 has 14 residues. The ends were cut back, 3 bases at V and 2 bases at J, with 13 bases in the middle. The CDR3 spells CSVEFRGPQETQYF. The CDR3 DNA reads TGCAGCGTTGAGTTCAGGGGCCCGCAAGAGACCCAGTACTTC.